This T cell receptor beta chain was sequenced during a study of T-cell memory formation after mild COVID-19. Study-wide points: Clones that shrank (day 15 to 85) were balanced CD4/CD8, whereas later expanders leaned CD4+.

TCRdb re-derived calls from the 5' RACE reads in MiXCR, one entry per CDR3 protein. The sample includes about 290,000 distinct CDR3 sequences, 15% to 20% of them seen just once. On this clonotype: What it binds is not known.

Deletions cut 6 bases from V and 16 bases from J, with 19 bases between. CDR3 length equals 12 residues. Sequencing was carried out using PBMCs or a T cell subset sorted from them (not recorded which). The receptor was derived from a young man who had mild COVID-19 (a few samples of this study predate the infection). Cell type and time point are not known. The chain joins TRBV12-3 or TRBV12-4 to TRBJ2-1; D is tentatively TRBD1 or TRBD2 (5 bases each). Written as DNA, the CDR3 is TGTGCCAGCAGGTCACCCGGGACCTACAATTTCTTC. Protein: CASRSPGTYNFF.